This TCR beta chain was observed in a study of blood T cell repertoires in COVID-19 (dated by TCRdb to about 2020). As for the study more broadly: Samples covering the acute and convalescent phases of COVID-19 were provided by collaborators in the United States, Italy and Spain. The material from the prospective study consisted of cDNA or gDNA derived from T cells, B-cell-depleted T cells, or PBMCs. Deeply sampled blood TCRbeta repertoires from subjects exposed to, actively infected with, or recovered from COVID-19 were included in the dataset. A freely available public database, intended as a resource for researchers studying the immune response to SARS-CoV-2, is where the repertoires were released. Samples were obtained from the ongoing ImmuneRACE study (first 160 participants) and from approximately 1,200 subjects provided by 6 global collaborators. Nearly every sample came with metadata listing a de-identified subject ID, COVID-19 status, age in years and sex. Where available, HLA class I and class II types were taken from metadata supplied by the sample provider and were not determined by assay-based typing.

The cysteine opens and the phenylalanine closes a CDR3 of 13 amino acids. Kept here is only the CDR3 DNA, which spans 39 bases and is read in frame from base 1. The V end loses 7 bases and the J end loses 7 bases, and a stretch of 14 bases separates them. The germline V gene provides CDR1 SNHLY and CDR2 FYNNEI. Another Seattle source contributed samples from volunteer blood donors who had recovered from COVID-19. Each collaborating institution followed its own protocols to collect whole blood in K2EDTA tubes. For TCRbeta analysis, collaborators shipped samples in one of three forms: frozen whole blood, isolated PBMCs, or DNA extracted from either of those sample types. TCRbeta CDR3 regions were amplified from genomic DNA by means of the immunoSEQ Assay, a bias-controlled multiplex PCR. The authors processed their data as follows. The number of nucleated cells in each sample was estimated from the amplification of reference gene primers within the assay. To quantify the absolute abundance of each unique TCRbeta CDR3 rearrangement, sequence reads were collapsed and filtered. Productive Simpson clonality was computed per sample as the square root of Simpson's diversity index over productive rearrangements. TCRdb stores this immuneACCESS table with in-frame sequences only. Part of the clones is absent; in the studies checked, under half of the shortfall reflects unresolved V genes, and no reason is known for the rest. That table supplies the V and J calls and clone size; D and trimming were determined from the DNA. The sample includes approximately 130,000 clones, with approximately 86% observed a single time. About a sixth of the sample is taken by the ten largest.

As for this clone: Its antigen specificity is not known. It has no much larger one-base neighbor in the sample; base qualities were not kept.

What the work shows at the level of the full study, not this receptor alone: The amount of clinical and demographic metadata varied by source and participant and was provided uncurated.

The sequencing sample was made of peripheral blood. This TCR was sampled from a woman aged 50 to 60 who had recovered from COVID-19. Rearrangement joined TRBV2 to TRBJ1-5; TRBD1 could be the D gene, as 5 bases match. The DNA sequence is as follows: TGTGCCAGCACCCAGGGCGGGGCGCAGCCCCAGCATTTT. Its protein reads: CASTQGGAQPQHF.